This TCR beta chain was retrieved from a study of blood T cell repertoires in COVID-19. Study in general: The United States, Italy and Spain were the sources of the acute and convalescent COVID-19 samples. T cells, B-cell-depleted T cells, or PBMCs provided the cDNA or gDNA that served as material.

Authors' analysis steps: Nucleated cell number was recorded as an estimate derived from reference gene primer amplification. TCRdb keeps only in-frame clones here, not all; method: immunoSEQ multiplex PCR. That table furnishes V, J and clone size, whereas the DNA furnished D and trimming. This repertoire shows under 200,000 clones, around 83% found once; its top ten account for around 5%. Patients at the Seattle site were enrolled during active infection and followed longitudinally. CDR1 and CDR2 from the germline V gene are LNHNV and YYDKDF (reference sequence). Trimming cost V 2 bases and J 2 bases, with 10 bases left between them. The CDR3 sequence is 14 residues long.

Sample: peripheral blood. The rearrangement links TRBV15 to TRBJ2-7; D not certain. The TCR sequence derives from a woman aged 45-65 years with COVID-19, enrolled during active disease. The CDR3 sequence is CATSRRHLPYEQYF. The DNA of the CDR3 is TGTGCCACCAGCAGAAGACACCTCCCCTACGAGCAGTACTTC.